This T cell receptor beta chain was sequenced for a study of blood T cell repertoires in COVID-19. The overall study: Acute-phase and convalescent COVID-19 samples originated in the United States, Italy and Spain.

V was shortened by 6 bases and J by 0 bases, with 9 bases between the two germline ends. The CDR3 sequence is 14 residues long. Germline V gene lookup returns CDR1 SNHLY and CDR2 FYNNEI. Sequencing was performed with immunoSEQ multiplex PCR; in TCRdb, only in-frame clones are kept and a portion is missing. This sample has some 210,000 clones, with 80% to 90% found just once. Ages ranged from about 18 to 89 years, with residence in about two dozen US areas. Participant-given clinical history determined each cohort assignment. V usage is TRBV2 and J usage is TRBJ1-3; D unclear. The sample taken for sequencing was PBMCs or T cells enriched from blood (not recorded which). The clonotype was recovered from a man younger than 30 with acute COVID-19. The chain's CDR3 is CASRAGFSGNTIYF. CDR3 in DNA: TGTGCCAGCAGGGCGGGGTTCTCTGGAAACACCATATATTTT.